The present TCR beta chain was sequenced within a study of beta chain features in type 1 diabetes. The study reverse transcribed the entire isolated RNA, so it sequenced expressed TCRB transcripts. Some clones are missing from TCRdb's copy, which holds only in-frame ones; the method was immunoSEQ multiplex PCR. The table records more than 300,000 clones, roughly 8% of them present only once. From germline, CDR1 is MNHEY and CDR2 SVGAGI. The CDR3 totals 14 residues. Trimming shortened V by 6 bases and J by 6 bases, and 18 bases separated the two germline ends. Sample: central memory CD4+ T cells from blood. The receptor was derived from a woman between 18 and 30 years old in good health. This sequence joins TRBV6-5 and TRBJ2-7, with D perhaps TRBD1 (6 bases). The DNA of the CDR3 is TGTGCCAGCAGCCGTAGTTACAGGGATCGCGAGCAGTACTTC. Translating gives CASSRSYRDREQYF.